This TCR beta chain was sequenced for a study of identical twins. This clonotype was detected many times. Template switching created a universal primer site, and the cDNA included unique molecular identifiers. TCRdb passed the 5' RACE reads through MiXCR, listing each CDR3 protein once. The top ten clones hold roughly 1.6% of a sample with around 650,000 distinct CDR3 sequences, under 8.5% of them seen once. Trimming pared 2 bases from V and 6 bases from J, leaving 15 bases between. CDR1 and CDR2 (germline): SGHRS, YFSETQ. The CDR3 runs 14 residues. This sample was also put to use in a study of yellow fever vaccine responses in identical twins. That work states: Reports say the vaccine T cell response in twins looked partly convergent and partly personalized.

The rearrangement joins TRBV5-1 to TRBJ2-7; D not resolved. Sequencing was performed on PBMCs. The origin of this receptor is a woman aged 18-29 years in good health. The DNA of the CDR3 is TGCGCCAGCAGCTTAGCCGGGCGAGACTTCGAGCAGTACTTC. This gives the protein CASSLAGRDFEQYF.